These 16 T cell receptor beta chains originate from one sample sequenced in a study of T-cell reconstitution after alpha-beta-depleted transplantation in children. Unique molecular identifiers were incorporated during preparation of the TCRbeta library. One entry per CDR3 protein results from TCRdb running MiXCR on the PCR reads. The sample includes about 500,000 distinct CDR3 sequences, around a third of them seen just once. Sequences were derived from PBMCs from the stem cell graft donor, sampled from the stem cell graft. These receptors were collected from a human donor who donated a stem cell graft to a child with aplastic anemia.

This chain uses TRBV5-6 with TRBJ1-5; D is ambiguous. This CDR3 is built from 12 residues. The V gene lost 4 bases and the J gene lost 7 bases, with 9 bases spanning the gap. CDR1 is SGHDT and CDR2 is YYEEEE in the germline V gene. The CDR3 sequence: CASSRVLQPQHF. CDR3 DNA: TGTGCCAGCAGCCGCGTTTTGCAGCCCCAGCATTTT.

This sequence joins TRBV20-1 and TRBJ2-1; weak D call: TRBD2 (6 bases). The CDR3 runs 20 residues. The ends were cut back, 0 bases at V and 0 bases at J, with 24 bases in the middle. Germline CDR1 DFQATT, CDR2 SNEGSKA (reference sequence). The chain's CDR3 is CSARDMSSGKLLSSYNEQFF. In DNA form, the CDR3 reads TGCAGTGCTAGAGATATGAGTAGCGGTAAACTTTTGAGCTCCTACAATGAGCAGTTCTTC.

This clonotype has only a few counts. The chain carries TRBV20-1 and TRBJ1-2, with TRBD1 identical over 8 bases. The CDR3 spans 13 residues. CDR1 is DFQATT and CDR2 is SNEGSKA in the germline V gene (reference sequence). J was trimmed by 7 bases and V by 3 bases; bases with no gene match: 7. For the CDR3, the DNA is TGCAGTGCTAGCCAGGGGGCGATTGGTGGCTACACCTTC. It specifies CSASQGAIGGYTF.

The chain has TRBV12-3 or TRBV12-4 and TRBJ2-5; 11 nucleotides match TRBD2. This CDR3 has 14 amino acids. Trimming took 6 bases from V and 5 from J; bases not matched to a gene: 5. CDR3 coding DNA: TGTGCCAGCAGAAATCTAGCGGGAGGCGAGACCCAGTACTTC. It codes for CASRNLAGGETQYF.

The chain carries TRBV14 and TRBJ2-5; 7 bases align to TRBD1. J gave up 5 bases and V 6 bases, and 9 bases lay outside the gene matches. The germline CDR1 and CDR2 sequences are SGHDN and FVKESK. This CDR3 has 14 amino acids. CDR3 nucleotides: TGTGCCAGCAGTTTACAGGGGCCGGGGGAGACCCAGTACTTC. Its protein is CASSLQGPGETQYF. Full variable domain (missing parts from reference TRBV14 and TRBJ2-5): EAGVTQFPSHSVIEKGQTVTLRCDPISGHDNLYWYRRVMGKEIKFLLHFVKESKQDESGMPNNRFLAERTGGTYSTLKVQPAELEDSGVYFCASSLQGPGETQYFGPGTRLLVL.

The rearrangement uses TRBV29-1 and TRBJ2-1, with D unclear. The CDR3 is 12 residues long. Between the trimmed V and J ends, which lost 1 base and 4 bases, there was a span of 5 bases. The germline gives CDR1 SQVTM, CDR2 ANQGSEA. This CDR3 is CSVEVLYNEQFF. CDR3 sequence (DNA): TGCAGCGTTGAAGTCTTATACAATGAGCAGTTCTTC.

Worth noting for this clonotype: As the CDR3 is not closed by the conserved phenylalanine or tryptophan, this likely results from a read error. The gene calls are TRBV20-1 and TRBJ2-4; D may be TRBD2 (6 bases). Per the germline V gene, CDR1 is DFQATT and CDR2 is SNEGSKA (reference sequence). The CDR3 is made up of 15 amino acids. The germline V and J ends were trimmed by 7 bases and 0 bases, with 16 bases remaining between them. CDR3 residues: CSVLDRELAKNIQYI. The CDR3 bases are TGCAGTGTTCTAGACCGGGAGCTAGCCAAAAACATTCAGTACATC.

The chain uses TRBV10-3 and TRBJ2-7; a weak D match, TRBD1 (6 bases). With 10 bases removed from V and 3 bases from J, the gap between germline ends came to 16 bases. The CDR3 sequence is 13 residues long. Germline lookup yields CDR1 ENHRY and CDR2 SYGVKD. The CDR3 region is CATTGTSGYEQYF. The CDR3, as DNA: TGTGCCACCACCGGGACATCCGGCTACGAGCAGTACTTC.

CDR3 sequence reads: CASSWAANTEAFF. The CDR3 coding sequence is TGTGCCAGCAGTTGGGCAGCGAACACTGAAGCTTTCTTT. This chain links TRBV12-3 or TRBV12-4 with TRBJ1-1; D not resolved. This CDR3 has 13 residues. Between the trimmed V and J ends, which lost 4 bases and 1 base, there was a span of 7 bases.

The CDR3 is CASSLGGTTSNQPQHF. CDR3 in DNA: TGTGCCAGCAGCTTAGGCGGGACAACTAGCAATCAGCCCCAGCATTTT. J is TRBJ1-5 and V is TRBV7-2; D is perhaps TRBD1 (6 bases). Germline assignment: CDR1 SGHTA and CDR2 FQGNSA. V lost 1 base, J lost 0 bases, and 10 bases lay in between. The CDR3 sequence is 16 residues long.

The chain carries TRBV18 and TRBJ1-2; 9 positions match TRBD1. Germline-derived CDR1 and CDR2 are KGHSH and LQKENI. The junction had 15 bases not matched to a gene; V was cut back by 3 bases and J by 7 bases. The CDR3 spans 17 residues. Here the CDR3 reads CASSPPETGQGIGGYTF. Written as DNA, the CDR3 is TGTGCCAGCTCACCTCCTGAAACGGGACAGGGAATCGGTGGCTACACCTTC. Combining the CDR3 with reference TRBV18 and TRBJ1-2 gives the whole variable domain NAGVMQNPRHLVRRRGQEARLRCSPMKGHSHVYWYRQLPEEGLKFMVYLQKENIIDESGMPKERFSAEFPKEGPSILRIQQVVRGDSAAYFCASSPPETGQGIGGYTFGSGTRLTVV.

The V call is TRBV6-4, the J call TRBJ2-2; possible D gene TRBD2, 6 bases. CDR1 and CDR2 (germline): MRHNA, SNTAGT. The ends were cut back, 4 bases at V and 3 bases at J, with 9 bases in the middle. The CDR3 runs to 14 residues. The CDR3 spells CASSGPGDTGELFF. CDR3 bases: TGTGCCAGCAGTGGGCCGGGGGACACCGGGGAGCTGTTTTTT.

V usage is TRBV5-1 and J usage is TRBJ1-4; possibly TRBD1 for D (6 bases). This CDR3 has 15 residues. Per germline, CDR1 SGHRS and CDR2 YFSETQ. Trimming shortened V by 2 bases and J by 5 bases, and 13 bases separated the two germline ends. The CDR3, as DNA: TGCGCCAGCAGCTTTGCCGGACAGCCAAATGAAAAACTGTTTTTT. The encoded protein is CASSFAGQPNEKLFF.

The CDR3 bases are TGCGCCAGCAGCCAAGATATACACCGGACCACCCGGGCCGGGGAGCTGTTTTTT. It specifies CASSQDIHRTTRAGELFF. The genes are TRBV4-3 and TRBJ2-2; D not certain. Germline CDR1 and CDR2: LGHNA and YSLEER. V lost 0 bases and J 6 bases, leaving 20 bases between the germline ends. The CDR3 contains 18 residues.

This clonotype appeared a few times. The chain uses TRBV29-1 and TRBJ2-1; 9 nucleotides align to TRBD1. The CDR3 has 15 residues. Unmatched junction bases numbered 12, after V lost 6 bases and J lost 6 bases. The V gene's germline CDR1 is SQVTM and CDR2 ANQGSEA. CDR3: CSVDPGQGIFNEQFF. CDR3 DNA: TGCAGCGTCGACCCGGGACAGGGAATATTCAATGAGCAGTTCTTC.

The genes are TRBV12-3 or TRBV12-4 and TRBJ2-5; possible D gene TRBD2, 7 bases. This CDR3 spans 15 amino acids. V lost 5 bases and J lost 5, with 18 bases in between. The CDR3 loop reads CASSPWDKGGETQYF. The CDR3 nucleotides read TGTGCCAGCAGTCCCTGGGACAAGGGGGGGGAGACCCAGTACTTC.